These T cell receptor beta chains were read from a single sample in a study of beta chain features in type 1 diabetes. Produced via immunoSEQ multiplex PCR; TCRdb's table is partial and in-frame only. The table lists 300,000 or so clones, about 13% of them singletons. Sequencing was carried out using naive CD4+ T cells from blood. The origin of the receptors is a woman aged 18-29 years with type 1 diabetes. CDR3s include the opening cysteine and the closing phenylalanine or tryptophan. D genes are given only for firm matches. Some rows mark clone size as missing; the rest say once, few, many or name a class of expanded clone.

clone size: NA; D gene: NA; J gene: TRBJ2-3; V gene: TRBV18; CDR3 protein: CASLRERNTDTQYF; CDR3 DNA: TGTGCCAGCTTAAGGGAGCGAAACACAGATACGCAGTATTTT
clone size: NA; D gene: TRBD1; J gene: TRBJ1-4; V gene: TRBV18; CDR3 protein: CASSPRTGANEKLFF; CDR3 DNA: TGTGCCAGCTCACCGCGGACAGGGGCTAATGAAAAACTGTTTTTT
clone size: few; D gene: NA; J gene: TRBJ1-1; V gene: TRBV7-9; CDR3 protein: CASRPPTRGLSEAFF; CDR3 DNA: TGTGCCAGCAGACCCCCCACCCGGGGACTTAGTGAAGCTTTCTTT
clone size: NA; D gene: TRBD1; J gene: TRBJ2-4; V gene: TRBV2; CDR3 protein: CASSGQGGENIQYF; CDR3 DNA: TGTGCCAGCAGCGGACAGGGGGGCGAAAACATTCAGTACTTC
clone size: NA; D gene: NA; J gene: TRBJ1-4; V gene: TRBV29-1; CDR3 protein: CSVQGSGNEKLFF; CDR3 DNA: TGCAGCGTACAGGGCTCGGGTAATGAAAAACTGTTTTTT
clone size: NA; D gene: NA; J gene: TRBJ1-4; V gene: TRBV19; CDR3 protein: CASSTGPQRGEKLFF; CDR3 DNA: TGTGCCAGTAGTACCGGCCCCCAGCGGGGTGAAAAACTGTTTTTT
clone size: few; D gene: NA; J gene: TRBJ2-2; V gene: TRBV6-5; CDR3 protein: CASSYFSGTGELFF; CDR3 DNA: TGTGCCAGCAGTTACTTTTCGGGCACCGGGGAGCTGTTTTTT
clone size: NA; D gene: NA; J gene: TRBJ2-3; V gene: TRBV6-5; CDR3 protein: CASKRGEGGRDTQYF; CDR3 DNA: TGTGCCAGCAAGAGGGGGGAGGGCGGACGGGATACGCAGTATTTT
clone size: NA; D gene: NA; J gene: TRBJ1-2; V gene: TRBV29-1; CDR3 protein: CSVGLDFGRGNGYTF; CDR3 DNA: TGCAGCGTTGGTCTGGATTTCGGCAGGGGAAATGGCTACACCTTC
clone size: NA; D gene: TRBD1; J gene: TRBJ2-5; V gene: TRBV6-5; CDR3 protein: CASSRQGAWETQYF; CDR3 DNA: TGTGCCAGCAGCAGACAGGGGGCGTGGGAGACCCAGTACTTC
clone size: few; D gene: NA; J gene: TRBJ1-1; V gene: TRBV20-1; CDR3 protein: CSAFAGTEAFF; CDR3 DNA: TGCAGTGCCTTCGCGGGCACTGAAGCTTTCTTT
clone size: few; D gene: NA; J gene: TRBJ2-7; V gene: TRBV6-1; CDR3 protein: CASSADRLSYEQYF; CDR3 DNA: TGTGCCAGCAGCGCCGACAGGCTCTCCTACGAGCAGTACTTC
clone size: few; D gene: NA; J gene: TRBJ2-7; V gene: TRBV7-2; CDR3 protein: CASSPGTYEQYF; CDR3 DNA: TGTGCCAGCAGCCCCGGGACCTACGAGCAGTACTTC
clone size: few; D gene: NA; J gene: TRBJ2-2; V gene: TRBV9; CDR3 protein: CASSPGQYTGELFF; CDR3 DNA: TGTGCCAGCAGCCCCGGACAGTACACCGGGGAGCTGTTTTTT
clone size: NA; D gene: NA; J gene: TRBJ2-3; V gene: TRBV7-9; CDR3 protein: CASSLGLGRTDTQYF; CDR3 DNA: TGTGCCAGCAGCTTGGGACTCGGGCGCACAGATACGCAGTATTTT
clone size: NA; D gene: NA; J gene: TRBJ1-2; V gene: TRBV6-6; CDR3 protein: CASSYSTGPFYGYTF; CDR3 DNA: TGTGCCAGCAGTTACTCGACAGGACCTTTCTATGGCTACACCTTC
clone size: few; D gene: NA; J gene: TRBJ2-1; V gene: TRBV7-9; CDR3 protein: CASSGAGDEQFF; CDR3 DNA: TGTGCCAGCAGCGGAGCCGGCGATGAGCAGTTCTTC
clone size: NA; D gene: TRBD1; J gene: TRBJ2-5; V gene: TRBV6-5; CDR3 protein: CASSRTGSLRETQYF; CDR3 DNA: TGTGCCAGCAGTAGGACAGGGTCACTGCGAGAGACCCAGTACTTC
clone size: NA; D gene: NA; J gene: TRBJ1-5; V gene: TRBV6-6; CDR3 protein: CASSYSLGHSNQPQHF; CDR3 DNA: TGTGCCAGCAGTTACTCACTCGGACACAGCAATCAGCCCCAGCATTTT
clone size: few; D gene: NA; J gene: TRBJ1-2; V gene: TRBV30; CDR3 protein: CAWSLGIGREDGYTF; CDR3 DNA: TGTGCCTGGAGTTTGGGGATCGGCAGGGAGGATGGCTACACCTTC
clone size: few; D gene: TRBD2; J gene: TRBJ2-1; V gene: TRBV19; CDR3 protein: CASSPSSGLAGNEQFF; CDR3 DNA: TGTGCCAGTAGTCCTTCCTCGGGACTAGCTGGTAATGAGCAGTTCTTC
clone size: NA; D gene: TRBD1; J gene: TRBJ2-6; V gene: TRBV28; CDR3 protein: CASSLPGQRYSGANVLTF; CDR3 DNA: TGTGCCAGCAGTTTACCGGGACAGAGATACTCTGGGGCCAACGTCCTGACTTTC
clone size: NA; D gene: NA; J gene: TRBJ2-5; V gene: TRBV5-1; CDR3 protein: CASSLAEETQYF; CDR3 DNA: TGCGCCAGCAGCTTGGCCGAAGAGACCCAGTACTTC
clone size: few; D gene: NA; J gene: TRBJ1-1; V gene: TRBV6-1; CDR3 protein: CASSPHRVTTEAFF; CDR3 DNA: TGTGCCAGCAGTCCGCACAGGGTCACCACTGAAGCTTTCTTT
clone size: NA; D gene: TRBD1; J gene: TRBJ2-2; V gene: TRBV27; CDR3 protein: CASSRPNRGAGELFF; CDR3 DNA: TGTGCCAGCAGTCGGCCCAACAGGGGAGCCGGGGAGCTGTTTTTT
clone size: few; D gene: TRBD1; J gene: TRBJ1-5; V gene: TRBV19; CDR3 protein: CASSKAGQGVGSNQPQHF; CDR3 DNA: TGTGCCAGTAGTAAGGCAGGACAGGGCGTAGGTAGCAATCAGCCCCAGCATTTT
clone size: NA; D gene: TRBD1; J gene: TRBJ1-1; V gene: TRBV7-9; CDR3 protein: CASSPRQGANTEAFF; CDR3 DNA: TGTGCCAGCAGCCCCAGACAGGGCGCGAACACTGAAGCTTTCTTT
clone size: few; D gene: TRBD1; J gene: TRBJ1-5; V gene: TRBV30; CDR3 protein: CAWTTGGASQPQHF; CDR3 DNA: TGTGCCTGGACGACAGGGGGCGCGTCTCAGCCCCAGCATTTT
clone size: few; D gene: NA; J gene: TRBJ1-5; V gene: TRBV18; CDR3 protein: CASSPPYRNQPQHF; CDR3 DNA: TGTGCCAGCTCACCACCGTACCGGAATCAGCCCCAGCATTTT
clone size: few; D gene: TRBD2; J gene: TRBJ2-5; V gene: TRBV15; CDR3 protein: CATRIGTSGIETQYF; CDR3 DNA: TGTGCCACCAGAATTGGGACTAGCGGGATAGAGACCCAGTACTTC
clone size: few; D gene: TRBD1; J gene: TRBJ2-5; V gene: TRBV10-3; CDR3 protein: CAISSGTGGETQYF; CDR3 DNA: TGTGCCATCAGCTCCGGGACAGGGGGAGAGACCCAGTACTTC
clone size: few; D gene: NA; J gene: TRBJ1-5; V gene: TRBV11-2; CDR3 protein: CASSSTNSNQPQHF; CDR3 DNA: TGTGCCAGCAGCTCGACAAATAGCAATCAGCCCCAGCATTTT